This T cell receptor (beta chain) was identified during a study of cytomegalovirus exposure and HLA in healthy donors. Background on the study: A data release that came early held roughly 80 million unique TCRs from HLA-typed donors. Study findings and constraints: The study found most TCR sequences rare, yet found some public TCRs in many donors.

To note about this clone: Its antigen remains unknown.

Trimming removed 1 base from V and 3 bases from J, with 6 bases in between. The germline CDR1 and CDR2 sequences are LNHDA and SQIVND (reference sequence). The CDR3 totals 13 residues. PCR used 60 Vbeta primers and 13 Jbeta primers. In the source study's methods: In a later analysis, 60 million to 90 million unique TCR beta chains included roughly 11 million shared by two or more donors. Some clones are missing from TCRdb's copy, which holds only in-frame ones; the method was immunoSEQ multiplex PCR. V and J calls and clone size are those listed in that table; D and trimming were worked out from the DNA. The sample carries more than 90,000 clones, 65% to 80% recorded once.

The chain uses TRBV19 and TRBJ1-1, with D unclear. The receptor was isolated from a human donor in good health. Sequenced sample: PBMCs. The CDR3 sequence is CASSIVQDTEAFF. As DNA, the CDR3 is TGTGCCAGTAGTATAGTACAAGACACTGAAGCTTTCTTT.